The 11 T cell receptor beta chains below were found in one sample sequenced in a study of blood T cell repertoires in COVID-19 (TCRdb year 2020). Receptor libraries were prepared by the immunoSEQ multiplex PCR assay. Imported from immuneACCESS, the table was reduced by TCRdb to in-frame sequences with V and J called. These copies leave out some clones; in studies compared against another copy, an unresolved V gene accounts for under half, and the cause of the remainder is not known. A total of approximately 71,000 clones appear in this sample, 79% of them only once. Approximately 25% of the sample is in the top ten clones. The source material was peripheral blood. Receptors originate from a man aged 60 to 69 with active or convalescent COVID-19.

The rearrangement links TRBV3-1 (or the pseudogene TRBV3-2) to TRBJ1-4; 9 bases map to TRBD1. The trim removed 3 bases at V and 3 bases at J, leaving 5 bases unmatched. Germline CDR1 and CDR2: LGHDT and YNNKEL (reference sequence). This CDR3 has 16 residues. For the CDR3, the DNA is TGTGCCAGCAGCCACCGGGACAGGGCCCCTAATGAAAAACTGTTTTTT. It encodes CASSHRDRAPNEKLFF.

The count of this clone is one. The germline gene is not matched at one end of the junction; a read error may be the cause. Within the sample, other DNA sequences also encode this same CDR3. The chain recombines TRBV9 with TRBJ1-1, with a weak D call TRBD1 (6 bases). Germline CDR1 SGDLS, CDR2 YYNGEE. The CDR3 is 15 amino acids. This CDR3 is CASSVGDTLVGEAFF. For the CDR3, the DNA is TGTGCCAGCAGTGTAGGGGACACCCTCGTAGGAGAAGCTTTCTTT.

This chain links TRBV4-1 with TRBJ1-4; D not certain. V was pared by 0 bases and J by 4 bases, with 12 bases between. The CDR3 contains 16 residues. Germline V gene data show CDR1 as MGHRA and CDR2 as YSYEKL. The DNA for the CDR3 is TGCGCCAGCAGCCAAGATCTGCGGAGCGGTAATGAAAAACTGTTTTTT. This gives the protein CASSQDLRSGNEKLFF.

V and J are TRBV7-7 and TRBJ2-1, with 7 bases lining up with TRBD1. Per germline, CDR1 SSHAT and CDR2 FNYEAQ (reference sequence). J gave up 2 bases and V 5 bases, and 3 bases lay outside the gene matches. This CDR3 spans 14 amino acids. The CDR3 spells CASSPTGPYNEQFF. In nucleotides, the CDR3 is TGTGCCAGCAGCCCGACAGGGCCCTACAATGAGCAGTTCTTC.

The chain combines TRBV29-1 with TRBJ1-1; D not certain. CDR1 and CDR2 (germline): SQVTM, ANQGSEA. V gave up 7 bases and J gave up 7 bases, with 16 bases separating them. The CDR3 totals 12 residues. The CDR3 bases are TGCAGCGCTGCGCAGGAAGGAATTGAAGCTTTCTTT. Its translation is CSAAQEGIEAFF. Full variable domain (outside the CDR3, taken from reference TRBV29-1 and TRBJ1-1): SAVISQKPSRDICQRGTSLTIQCQVDSQVTMMFWYRQQPGQSLTLIATANQGSEATYESGFVIDKFPISRPNLTFSTLTVSNMSPEDSSIYLCSAAQEGIEAFFGQGTRLTVV.

CDR3 bases: TGCGCCAGCAGCCAACTGGGGACAGGGGGCTTCTACGAGCAGTACTTC. This gives the protein CASSQLGTGGFYEQYF. This chain uses TRBV4-1 with TRBJ2-7; TRBD1 agrees at 12 bases. Per germline, CDR1 MGHRA and CDR2 YSYEKL. V shed 2 bases and J 3 bases; nucleotides not matched to a gene: 5. This CDR3 spans 16 amino acids.

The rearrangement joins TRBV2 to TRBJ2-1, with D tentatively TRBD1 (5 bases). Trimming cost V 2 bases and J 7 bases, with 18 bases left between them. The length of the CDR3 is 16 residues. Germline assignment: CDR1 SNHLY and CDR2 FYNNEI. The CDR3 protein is CASSELVGPRGNEQFF. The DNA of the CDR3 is TGTGCCAGCAGTGAACTTGTGGGCCCTAGGGGTAATGAGCAGTTCTTC. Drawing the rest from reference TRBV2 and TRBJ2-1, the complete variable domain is EPEVTQTPSHQVTQMGQEVILRCVPISNHLYFYWYRQILGQKVEFLVSFYNNEISEKSEIFDDQFSVERPDGSNFTLKIRSTKLEDSAMYFCASSELVGPRGNEQFFGPGTRLTVL.

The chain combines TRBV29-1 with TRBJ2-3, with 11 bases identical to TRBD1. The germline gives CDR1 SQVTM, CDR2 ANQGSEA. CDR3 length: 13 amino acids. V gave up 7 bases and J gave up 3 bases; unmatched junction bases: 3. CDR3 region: CSAGQGATDTQYF. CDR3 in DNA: TGCAGCGCTGGACAGGGGGCAACAGATACGCAGTATTTT.

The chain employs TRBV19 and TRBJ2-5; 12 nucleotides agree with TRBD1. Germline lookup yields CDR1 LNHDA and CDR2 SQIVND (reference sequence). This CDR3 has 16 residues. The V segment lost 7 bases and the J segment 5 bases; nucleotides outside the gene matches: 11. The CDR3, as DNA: TGTGCCAGTAAACGCGTCGGGACAGGGGGCCGGGAGACCCAGTACTTC. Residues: CASKRVGTGGRETQYF.

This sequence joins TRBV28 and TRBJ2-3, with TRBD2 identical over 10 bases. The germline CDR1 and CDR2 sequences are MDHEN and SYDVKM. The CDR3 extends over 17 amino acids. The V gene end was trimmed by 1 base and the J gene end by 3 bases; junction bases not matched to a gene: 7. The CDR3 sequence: CASSLSPTSGETDTQYF. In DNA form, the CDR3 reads TGTGCCAGCAGTTTATCTCCCACTAGCGGGGAGACAGATACGCAGTATTTT.

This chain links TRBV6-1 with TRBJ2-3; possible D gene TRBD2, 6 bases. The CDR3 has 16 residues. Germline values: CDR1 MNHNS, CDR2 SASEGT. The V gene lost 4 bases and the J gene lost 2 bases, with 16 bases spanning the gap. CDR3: CASSAFMVADTDTQYF. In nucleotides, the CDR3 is TGTGCCAGCAGTGCGTTTATGGTAGCGGACACAGATACGCAGTATTTT.